One sample yielded the 2 T cell receptor beta chains listed below, sequenced in a study of Graves' ophthalmopathy and Graves' hyperthyroidism. Using RNA transcripts, the TCR beta CDR3 regions were amplified. First-round RT-PCR with HTBI primers preceded a second-round multiplex PCR. TCRdb independently ran MiXCR on the multiplex PCR reads; one entry per CDR3 protein. The data hold about 550,000 distinct CDR3 sequences, with about 35% observed a single time. Sequences were obtained from peripheral blood or thyroid tissue (not recorded which). All receptors come from an adult man with Graves' hyperthyroidism.

The V call is TRBV6-6, the J call TRBJ1-4, with 8 bases identical to TRBD1. The CDR3 contains 14 residues. The ends lost 5 bases at V and 8 bases at J; junction bases unmatched: 7. CDR1 MNHNY and CDR2 SVGAGI come from the germline V gene (reference sequence). CDR3 loop: CASSTQGALEKLFF. DNA of the CDR3: TGTGCCAGCAGTACCCAGGGGGCACTGGAAAAACTGTTTTTT.

A note on this clonotype: This may come from a read error, since a much larger clone is one base off. The J gene is TRBJ2-7, the V gene TRBV6-9, with D maybe TRBD2 (6 bases). The CDR3 length is 15 residues. In germline, CDR1 is MNHGY, CDR2 SVAAGI. DNA of the CDR3: TGTGCCAGCAGTTATACGCCGGGAGTATCGAACGAGCAGCACTTC. It specifies CASSYTPGVSNEQHF.